A selection of T cell receptor beta chains follows, all from one sample in a study of radiotherapy plus CTLA-4 blockade in lung cancer. The protocol was immunoSEQ multiplex PCR, while the TCRdb copy is restricted to in-frame clones and leaves out a portion. The sample has tens of thousands of clones, about four fifths seen once. The sample here was peripheral blood, taken from a patient treated with radiotherapy plus ipilimumab. Receptor source: a human donor with non-small cell lung cancer that progressed on radiotherapy plus ipilimumab. CDR3s include the opening cysteine and the closing phenylalanine or tryptophan. The D gene is left open where the match is weak. For some rows the clone size is stated as once, few or many, or as a class when expanded; others skip it.

once TRBJ1-2 . 13 TRBV10-3 TGTGCCATCAGCCAGGGGTTCAGCTATGGCTACACCTTC CAISQGFSYGYTF
. TRBJ2-7 TRBD1 15 TRBV5-4 TGTGCCAGCAGCCACCGGGACAGGGGATCCTACGAGCAGTACTTC CASSHRDRGSYEQYF
. TRBJ1-1 TRBD1 15 TRBV18 TGTGCCAGCTCACCAGGACAGGGTCGGAACACTGAAGCTTTCTTT CASSPGQGRNTEAFF
. TRBJ2-7 TRBD2 15 TRBV7-6 TGTGCCAGCAGCGAGGGACTAGCGGTGATCTACGAGCAGTACTTC CASSEGLAVIYEQYF
. TRBJ2-1 TRBD2 17 TRBV5-1 TGCGCCAGCAGCTTGGTTGGAGCGGGAGGGGCGTACAATGAGCAGTTCTTC CASSLVGAGGAYNEQFF
. TRBJ1-1 TRBD1 15 TRBV15 TGTGCCACCAGCTCACTCGACAGGGGACTCACTGAAGCTTTCTTT CATSSLDRGLTEAFF
once TRBJ1-2 . 17 TRBV18 TGTGCCAGCTCACCCTCTGAGGTGGAGGCCAATGGGTATGGCTACACCTTC CASSPSEVEANGYGYTF
. TRBJ2-7 . 16 TRBV9 TGTGCCAGCAGCGTATTACCGGGGGGCACTAGCTACGAGCAGTACTTC CASSVLPGGTSYEQYF
once TRBJ1-2 . 13 TRBV29-1 TGCAGCGTTGAAGAGCCAGGGACCTATGGCTACACCTTC CSVEEPGTYGYTF
. TRBJ2-3 TRBD1 18 TRBV13 TGTGCCAGCAGCGGCTACAGGGGGCGCGAATCAGGTACAGATACGCAGTATTTT CASSGYRGRESGTDTQYF
. TRBJ1-2 TRBD1 14 TRBV6-6 TGTGCCAGCAGCCAGACAGGGGGGAACTATGGCTACACCTTC CASSQTGGNYGYTF
. TRBJ2-2 TRBD2 15 TRBV7-3 TGTGCCAGCAGCAAGGAGCTAGCGGGGACCGGGGAGCTGTTTTTT CASSKELAGTGELFF
once TRBJ1-4 . 13 TRBV2 TGTGCCAGCAGTGAGGAATCCAATGAAAAACTGTTTTTT CASSEESNEKLFF
. TRBJ2-1 TRBD2 15 TRBV9 TGTGCCAGCAGCTTCACCGGGACTAGGGGCGATGAGCAGTTCTTC CASSFTGTRGDEQFF
. TRBJ1-2 . 15 TRBV9 TGTGCCAGCAGCGTAGCCCCCGGACTCAAGGAAGGCTACACCTTC CASSVAPGLKEGYTF
. TRBJ2-7 . 14 TRBV7-2 TGTGCCAGCAGTTCGGACAGAGAATACTACGAGCAGTACTTC CASSSDREYYEQYF
. TRBJ1-2 TRBD1 17 TRBV5-7 TGTGCCAGCAGCTTTTATTCGGCAGGGGGCGCGTCTGGTGGCTACACCTTC CASSFYSAGGASGGYTF
. TRBJ2-3 TRBD2 17 TRBV7-6 TGTGCCAGCAGCTTAGTACTAGCGGGGGCTGCCGAAGATACGCAGTATTTT CASSLVLAGAAEDTQYF
. TRBJ2-1 TRBD1 16 TRBV5-1 TGCGCCAGCAGCCTCATCTCGGGACAGGGAGGCAATGAGCAGTTCTTC CASSLISGQGGNEQFF
. TRBJ2-7 TRBD1 14 TRBV5-1 TGCGCCAGCATGGCCGGGACAGGGGCCTACGAGCAGTACTTC CASMAGTGAYEQYF